This record looks at one T cell receptor beta chain sequence and its context. Its antigen is unidentified. These data come from a study of radiotherapy plus CTLA-4 blockade in lung cancer. Study-level information: In roughly 19% of patients, objective responses were seen; roughly 30% had disease control. General study findings and limits: Response was reportedly best predicted by early blood T cell clone dynamics, with interferon-beta. An expansion of tumor-derived TCR clones occurred in blood after radiotherapy plus ipilimumab.

The CDR3 covers 15 residues. V lost 3 bases to trimming and J lost 3 bases; unmatched junction nucleotides: 8. The germline V gene has CDR1 SGHDT and CDR2 YYEEEE. Patients with chemo-refractory metastatic non-small-cell lung cancer received focal radiation plus CTLA-4 blockade with ipilimumab. The method was immunoSEQ multiplex PCR; TCRdb's version includes in-frame clones alone and lacks a portion of them. The sample includes tens of thousands of clones, roughly 77% of them seen just once. The chain joins TRBV5-6 to TRBJ2-5, with 7 bases fitting TRBD1. This specimen was peripheral blood, taken from a patient treated with radiotherapy plus ipilimumab. This clonotype was sampled from a human donor with non-small cell lung cancer whose response to radiotherapy plus ipilimumab could not be evaluated. The CDR3 loop reads CASSSTQTGKETQYF. The CDR3 DNA reads as TGTGCCAGCAGCTCAACCCAGACAGGGAAAGAGACCCAGTACTTC.